Listed below are T cell receptor beta chains from one sample, sequenced in a study of blood T cell repertoires in COVID-19. Data came from immunoSEQ multiplex PCR; TCRdb stores just in-frame clones and leaves some out. The repertoire includes 95,000 to 120,000 clones, approximately 81% of them detected once, and about 13% sits in the top ten. Sample: peripheral blood. These receptors all come from a human donor in a cohort sampled during active COVID-19. Each CDR3 is given with its conserved first and last residue. The order of the fields is D gene, clone size, V gene, J gene, CDR3 DNA, CDR3 protein. The D gene is left open where the match is weak. Some rows have no size entry. The others give once, few or many, or a class for an expanded clone.

d_call: NA; clone_size: NA; v_call: TRBV3-1/TRBV3-2; j_call: TRBJ1-4; cdr3_nt: TGTGCCAGCAGCCAAGATCGCCAAAGAGTGTTTTTT; cdr3_aa: CASSQDRQRVFF
d_call: NA; clone_size: NA; v_call: TRBV6-6; j_call: TRBJ2-3; cdr3_nt: TGTGCCAGCAGCCCGCGGGCTCCAAGCACAGATACGCAGTATTTT; cdr3_aa: CASSPRAPSTDTQYF
d_call: NA; clone_size: NA; v_call: TRBV20-1; j_call: TRBJ2-5; cdr3_nt: TGCAGTCCGTCACATTGGGAGACCCAGTACTTC; cdr3_aa: CSPSHWETQYF
d_call: NA; clone_size: NA; v_call: TRBV7-3; j_call: TRBJ2-7; cdr3_nt: TGTGCCAGCAGCTTAGGGCCTGGGGGGAGCACCTACGAGCAGTACTTC; cdr3_aa: CASSLGPGGSTYEQYF
d_call: NA; clone_size: few; v_call: TRBV24-1; j_call: TRBJ2-5; cdr3_nt: TGTGCCACCAGTCACAGGACTAAAGAGACCCAGTACTTC; cdr3_aa: CATSHRTKETQYF
d_call: TRBD1; clone_size: NA; v_call: TRBV6-5; j_call: TRBJ1-4; cdr3_nt: TGTGCCAGCAGTTACAGGACAGGGGGTAATGAAAAACTGTTTTTT; cdr3_aa: CASSYRTGGNEKLFF
d_call: NA; clone_size: NA; v_call: TRBV4-1; j_call: TRBJ2-5; cdr3_nt: TGCGCCAGCAGCGGACATGGGGAGACCCAGTACTTC; cdr3_aa: CASSGHGETQYF
d_call: NA; clone_size: NA; v_call: TRBV10-1; j_call: TRBJ1-2; cdr3_nt: TGCGCCACAATGGTCAGGAACTATGGCTACACCTTC; cdr3_aa: CATMVRNYGYTF
d_call: NA; clone_size: NA; v_call: TRBV14; j_call: TRBJ2-7; cdr3_nt: TGTGCCAGCAGCCAAGGATCGGGCTACGAGCAGTACTTC; cdr3_aa: CASSQGSGYEQYF
d_call: NA; clone_size: NA; v_call: TRBV7-2; j_call: TRBJ2-1; cdr3_nt: TGTGCCAGCAGCTCCAAACCGAGAGAGTTGTTGTCCAATGAGCAGTTCTTC; cdr3_aa: CASSSKPRELLSNEQFF
d_call: TRBD1; clone_size: NA; v_call: TRBV28; j_call: TRBJ1-2; cdr3_nt: TGTGCCAGCGGGGGACAGTGGTTTGGCTACACCTTC; cdr3_aa: CASGGQWFGYTF
d_call: NA; clone_size: NA; v_call: TRBV28; j_call: TRBJ2-1; cdr3_nt: TGTGCCAGCAGTACGATCAGGGTCAGGGGCAATGAGCAGTTCTTC; cdr3_aa: CASSTIRVRGNEQFF
d_call: TRBD2; clone_size: NA; v_call: TRBV5-1; j_call: TRBJ2-3; cdr3_nt: TGCGCCAGCAGCTCGATAGCGGGGTATGCCACAGATACGCAGTATTTT; cdr3_aa: CASSSIAGYATDTQYF
d_call: TRBD1; clone_size: NA; v_call: TRBV2; j_call: TRBJ2-4; cdr3_nt: TGTGCCAGCAGTCGGGACAGACTAAACATTCAGTACTTC; cdr3_aa: CASSRDRLNIQYF
d_call: NA; clone_size: NA; v_call: TRBV4-1; j_call: TRBJ2-4; cdr3_nt: TGCGCCAGCAGCCCCCGGGGGGCAATAGGAAACATTCAGTACTTC; cdr3_aa: CASSPRGAIGNIQYF
d_call: NA; clone_size: once; v_call: TRBV18; j_call: TRBJ1-1; cdr3_nt: TGTGCCAGCTCCCAGGGGCCAGACGCCGAAGCTTTCTTT; cdr3_aa: CASSQGPDAEAFF
d_call: NA; clone_size: once; v_call: TRBV5-1; j_call: TRBJ2-2; cdr3_nt: TGCGCCAGCAGCTCGGCGGGGGCCAACACCGGGGAGCTGTTTTTT; cdr3_aa: CASSSAGANTGELFF
d_call: NA; clone_size: NA; v_call: TRBV19; j_call: TRBJ1-2; cdr3_nt: TGTGCCAGTAGTATCGCGGGGGGGCCAGCTAACTATGGCTACACCTTC; cdr3_aa: CASSIAGGPANYGYTF
d_call: TRBD2; clone_size: NA; v_call: TRBV10-1; j_call: TRBJ2-1; cdr3_nt: TGCGCCAGCTGGGGAAAGGCGGGGGGAACCCTTGACTCCTACAATGAGCAGTTCTTC; cdr3_aa: CASWGKAGGTLDSYNEQFF
d_call: NA; clone_size: NA; v_call: TRBV7-9; j_call: TRBJ2-7; cdr3_nt: TGTGCCAGCAGCCTCCAGGCCTACGAGCAGTACTTC; cdr3_aa: CASSLQAYEQYF
d_call: NA; clone_size: NA; v_call: TRBV2; j_call: TRBJ2-5; cdr3_nt: TGTGCCAGCGGCCCAGAGGTCCAAGAGACCCAGTACTTC; cdr3_aa: CASGPEVQETQYF
d_call: TRBD2; clone_size: NA; v_call: TRBV6-2/TRBV6-3; j_call: TRBJ2-1; cdr3_nt: TGTGCCAGCAGTTACTCGCGGGGGGGTACATACGATGAGCAGTTCTTC; cdr3_aa: CASSYSRGGTYDEQFF
d_call: TRBD1; clone_size: NA; v_call: TRBV18; j_call: TRBJ1-6; cdr3_nt: TGTGCCAGCTCAGAAGGGACAGCAGATAATTCACCCCTCCACTTT; cdr3_aa: CASSEGTADNSPLHF
d_call: NA; clone_size: once; v_call: TRBV21-1; j_call: TRBJ1-5; cdr3_nt: TGTGCCAGCAGCACTCCCAAGCGCAGGGGTCGTAGCAATCAGCCCCAGCATTTT; cdr3_aa: CASSTPKRRGRSNQPQHF
d_call: NA; clone_size: NA; v_call: TRBV11-2; j_call: TRBJ2-7; cdr3_nt: TGTGCCAGCAGCTTAGTAGAGGGCAGTTACGAGCAGTACTTC; cdr3_aa: CASSLVEGSYEQYF
d_call: NA; clone_size: NA; v_call: TRBV4-3; j_call: TRBJ1-4; cdr3_nt: TGCGCCAGCAGCCAAGTATACGGGTGGGATGAAAAACTGTTTTTT; cdr3_aa: CASSQVYGWDEKLFF
d_call: NA; clone_size: NA; v_call: TRBV7-2; j_call: TRBJ1-2; cdr3_nt: TGTGCCAGCAGCTTAAACGGTGGCTACACCTTC; cdr3_aa: CASSLNGGYTF
d_call: NA; clone_size: NA; v_call: TRBV6-1; j_call: TRBJ1-3; cdr3_nt: TGTGCCAGCAGTGAATCGGGACTCGCTGGAAACACCATATATTTT; cdr3_aa: CASSESGLAGNTIYF